Listed below are T cell receptor beta chains from one sample, sequenced in a study of blood T cell repertoires in COVID-19. Profiled with immunoSEQ multiplex PCR; TCRdb holds only in-frame clones, not every one. The sample has about 300,000 clones; approximately 84% are singletons. The sample comprised PBMCs or T cells enriched from blood (not recorded which). Source of these receptors: a young man who had recovered from COVID-19. The CDR3 runs from the conserved cysteine through the conserved F or W. Each record gives: CDR3 protein, CDR3 DNA, CDR3 length, D gene, J gene, clone size, V gene. The D gene is left open where the match is weak. Only some rows state a clone size, as once, few, many or a class for expanded clones.

CASSQEFRGGYGYTF	TGTGCCAGCAGCCAAGAGTTCCGGGGGGGTTATGGCTACACCTTC	15	NA	TRBJ1-2	once	TRBV4-2
CASSRTGAGDTF	TGTGCCAGCAGCCGGACAGGCGCTGGGGACACCTTC	12	TRBD1	TRBJ1-2	NA	TRBV11-2
CASSRGLAGEISYNEQFF	TGTGCCAGCAGCCGGGGACTAGCGGGGGAAATCTCCTACAATGAGCAGTTCTTC	18	TRBD2	TRBJ2-1	NA	TRBV11-3
CASSEGLYEQYF	TGTGCCAGCAGTGAAGGACTCTACGAGCAGTACTTC	12	NA	TRBJ2-7	few	TRBV6-1
CASSSGAGANVLTF	TGTGCCAGCAGTTCCGGGGCTGGGGCCAACGTCCTGACTTTC	14	NA	TRBJ2-6	NA	TRBV6-5
CAWKTGAYEQYF	TGTGCCTGGAAGACCGGAGCCTACGAGCAGTACTTC	12	NA	TRBJ2-7	NA	TRBV30
CAWSVGGTTYGYTF	TGTGCCTGGAGCGTCGGGGGGACTACATATGGCTACACCTTC	14	NA	TRBJ1-2	NA	TRBV30
CASRNGQAAYEQYF	TGTGCTAGCAGGAATGGTCAGGCCGCCTACGAGCAGTACTTC	14	NA	TRBJ2-7	NA	TRBV2
CASSLDRGPGTQYF	TGTGCCAGCAGCTTAGACAGGGGGCCGGGGACCCAGTACTTC	14	TRBD1	TRBJ2-5	NA	TRBV5-8
CAISDPEGVNYGYTF	TGTGCCATCAGTGATCCCGAGGGGGTTAACTATGGCTACACCTTC	15	NA	TRBJ1-2	NA	TRBV10-3
CASSLGGENTGELFF	TGTGCCAGCAGCTTGGGCGGGGAGAACACCGGGGAGCTGTTTTTT	15	NA	TRBJ2-2	NA	TRBV5-4
CATGGGPPYTDTQYF	TGTGCCACCGGGGGAGGTCCGCCATACACAGATACGCAGTATTTT	15	NA	TRBJ2-3	NA	TRBV24-1
CSVEAIYNEQFF	TGCAGCGTTGAAGCCATTTACAATGAGCAGTTCTTC	12	NA	TRBJ2-1	NA	TRBV29-1
CSVDPGRETDTQYF	TGCAGCGTGGACCCAGGGCGGGAGACAGATACGCAGTATTTT	14	TRBD2	TRBJ2-3	NA	TRBV29-1
CASSFRTGRVETQYF	TGTGCCAGCAGCTTCCGGACAGGACGGGTAGAGACCCAGTACTTC	15	TRBD1	TRBJ2-5	NA	TRBV7-9
CASSASGTQPQHF	TGCGCCAGCAGTGCTTCAGGTACGCAGCCCCAGCATTTT	13	NA	TRBJ1-5	NA	TRBV10-1
CASSEGVTEAFF	TGCGCCAGCAGCGAGGGGGTCACTGAAGCTTTCTTT	12	NA	TRBJ1-1	NA	TRBV5-1
CASSPGGLYSNTEAFF	TGTGCCAGCTCACCGGGCGGACTCTATTCGAACACTGAAGCTTTCTTT	16	NA	TRBJ1-1	NA	TRBV18
CASSRREADRTEAFF	TGTGCCAGCAGTCGCAGGGAGGCCGACCGCACTGAAGCTTTCTTT	15	NA	TRBJ1-1	NA	TRBV6-4
CASSPRAGDYGELFF	TGTGCCAGCAGCCCCCGGGCGGGAGATTACGGGGAGCTGTTTTTT	15	TRBD2	TRBJ2-2	NA	TRBV7-2
CASSLGAGGSEQFF	TGTGCCAGCAGCCTGGGAGCGGGGGGTAGTGAGCAGTTCTTC	14	TRBD2	TRBJ2-1	NA	TRBV11-2
CASSPEPGTSGSSSNEQFF	TGTGCCAGCAGCCCCGAGCCCGGGACTAGCGGGAGTTCCAGCAATGAGCAGTTCTTC	19	TRBD2	TRBJ2-1	NA	TRBV7-6
CASSETRGLMNTEAFF	TGTGCCAGCAGCGAGACCAGGGGGCTGATGAACACTGAAGCTTTCTTT	16	TRBD1	TRBJ1-1	NA	TRBV27
CASSRGEGLAGTEQYF	TGTGCCAGCAGCCGGGGGGAGGGGCTAGCGGGGACTGAGCAGTACTTC	16	TRBD2	TRBJ2-7	NA	TRBV11-2
CASSGESGLGDNEQFF	TGTGCCAGCAGCGGGGAGAGTGGTCTGGGCGACAATGAGCAGTTCTTC	16	NA	TRBJ2-1	once	TRBV9
CASSPGQGGYGYTF	TGTGCCAGCTCACCAGGACAGGGAGGCTATGGCTACACCTTC	14	TRBD1	TRBJ1-2	NA	TRBV18
CASSLQGAGEKLFF	TGTGCCAGCAGCCTACAGGGGGCAGGTGAAAAACTGTTTTTT	14	TRBD1	TRBJ1-4	NA	TRBV27
CAWSVLGYGELAGAGANVLTF	TGTGCCTGGAGTGTACTCGGATACGGGGAACTAGCGGGAGCTGGGGCCAACGTCCTGACTTTC	21	TRBD2	TRBJ2-6	NA	TRBV30
CASSLSRGLAGNYEQYF	TGTGCCAGCAGTTTATCGAGGGGACTAGCGGGGAACTACGAGCAGTACTTC	17	TRBD2	TRBJ2-7	NA	TRBV27
CASSFSSSSNQPQHF	TGTGCCAGCAGCTTTTCGTCGTCCAGCAATCAGCCCCAGCATTTT	15	NA	TRBJ1-5	few	TRBV5-6
CASGFQRGRGDTQYF	TGTGCTAGTGGTTTTCAAAGAGGGAGGGGAGATACGCAGTATTTT	15	TRBD2	TRBJ2-3	NA	TRBV12-5
CASSEQGGTEAFF	TGTGCCAGCAGTGAACAGGGTGGCACTGAAGCTTTCTTT	13	NA	TRBJ1-1	NA	TRBV6-1
CASSDPPGFSYGYTF	TGTGCCAGCAGCGATCCTCCGGGATTTTCCTATGGCTACACCTTC	15	NA	TRBJ1-2	NA	TRBV6-2/TRBV6-3
CASRPDWGSPLHF	TGTGCCAGCAGACCGGACTGGGGTTCACCCCTCCACTTT	13	NA	TRBJ1-6	NA	TRBV2
CASVGLRGARDDGLFF	TGTGCCAGCGTGGGGCTCAGGGGCGCCCGGGATGACGGACTGTTTTTT	16	NA	TRBJ1-4	NA	TRBV2
CASSFYALGAEQFF	TGTGCCAGCAGTTTCTACGCACTTGGGGCTGAGCAGTTCTTC	14	NA	TRBJ2-1	NA	TRBV27
CASSLASRGWVEKLFF	TGTGCCAGCAGCCTTGCCTCCCGGGGATGGGTTGAAAAACTGTTTTTT	16	NA	TRBJ1-4	NA	TRBV11-2
CASGAGIKEYF	TGTGCTAGTGGCGCGGGAATCAAGGAGTACTTC	11	NA	TRBJ2-7	NA	TRBV12-5
CASSIFVSNTGELFF	TGTGCCAGTAGTATCTTTGTCTCGAACACCGGGGAGCTGTTTTTT	15	NA	TRBJ2-2	NA	TRBV19
CAWTAGGSEQYF	TGTGCCTGGACGGCAGGGGGCTCCGAGCAGTACTTC	12	TRBD1	TRBJ2-7	NA	TRBV30
CASRTGAVNGEQYF	TGCGCCAGCAGGACAGGGGCCGTCAATGGGGAGCAGTACTTC	14	TRBD1	TRBJ2-7	NA	TRBV5-1
CASSIQRYPGDTQYF	TGTGCCAGTAGTATACAGCGGTACCCAGGAGATACGCAGTATTTT	15	NA	TRBJ2-3	NA	TRBV19
CASSVNQGNAYNSPLHF	TGTGCCAGCAGTGTTAATCAGGGTAACGCCTATAATTCACCCCTCCACTTT	17	NA	TRBJ1-6	NA	TRBV2
CASTGSSYEQYF	TGTGCCAGCACTGGGAGCTCCTACGAGCAGTACTTC	12	NA	TRBJ2-7	NA	TRBV7-9
CASSVGDSNEKLFF	TGTGCCAGCAGCGTAGGGGACAGTAATGAAAAACTGTTTTTT	14	TRBD1	TRBJ1-4	once	TRBV9
CASSLAGTGGSYQPQHF	TGTGCCAGCAGTTTGGCCGGGACGGGAGGCTCCTATCAGCCCCAGCATTTT	17	NA	TRBJ1-5	few	TRBV28
CASSDRGGDGYTF	TGTGCCAGCAGTGACAGGGGTGGGGATGGCTACACCTTC	13	NA	TRBJ1-2	NA	TRBV6-1
CASSPRGQVNEKLFF	TGTGCCAGCAGCCCCAGAGGACAGGTTAATGAAAAACTGTTTTTT	15	TRBD1	TRBJ1-4	NA	TRBV7-8
CASTTPDRGLNEQFF	TGTGCCAGCACCACCCCGGACAGGGGGCTCAATGAGCAGTTCTTC	15	TRBD1	TRBJ2-1	NA	TRBV6-6
CASSQDTSGEPYNEQFF	TGTGCCAGCAGCCAAGATACGTCAGGGGAACCCTACAATGAGCAGTTCTTC	17	NA	TRBJ2-1	NA	TRBV4-2
CASSPTVDTEAFF	TGCGCCAGCAGCCCGACAGTTGACACTGAAGCTTTCTTT	13	NA	TRBJ1-1	NA	TRBV5-1
CASSRLPAALRETQYF	TGTGCCAGCAGCCGTCTCCCGGCAGCCCTGCGGGAGACCCAGTACTTC	16	NA	TRBJ2-5	NA	TRBV27
CASSFLIRDFQYF	TGTGCCAGCAGCTTCCTTATACGGGACTTCCAGTACTTC	13	NA	TRBJ2-5	NA	TRBV11-2
CASSPEGDSQPQHF	TGCGCCAGCAGCCCAGAGGGGGATTCCCAGCCCCAGCATTTT	14	NA	TRBJ1-5	NA	TRBV5-1
CASSLASWRGSSYEQYF	TGCGCCAGCAGCTTGGCCTCGTGGCGGGGGAGCTCCTACGAGCAGTACTTC	17	TRBD2	TRBJ2-7	NA	TRBV5-1
CASSQLTGGGYTF	TGTGCCAGCAGTCAACTAACAGGGGGAGGCTACACCTTC	13	TRBD1	TRBJ1-2	NA	TRBV7-2
CASSSNGERDTQYF	TGCGCCAGCAGCTCTAACGGAGAGAGAGATACGCAGTATTTT	14	NA	TRBJ2-3	NA	TRBV5-1
CASSSDRGRSSSGNTIYF	TGTGCCAGCAGCTCCGACAGGGGACGTTCAAGCTCTGGAAACACCATATATTTT	18	TRBD1	TRBJ1-3	once	TRBV7-9